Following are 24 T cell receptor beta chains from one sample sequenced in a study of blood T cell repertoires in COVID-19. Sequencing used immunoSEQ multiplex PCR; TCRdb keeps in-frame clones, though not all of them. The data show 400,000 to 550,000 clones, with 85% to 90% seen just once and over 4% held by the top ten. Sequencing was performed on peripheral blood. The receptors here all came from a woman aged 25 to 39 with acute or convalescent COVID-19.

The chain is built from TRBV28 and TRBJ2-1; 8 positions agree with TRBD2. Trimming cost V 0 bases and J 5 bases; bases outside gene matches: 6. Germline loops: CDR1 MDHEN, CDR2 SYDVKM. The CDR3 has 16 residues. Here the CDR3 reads CASSLWVSGENNEQFF. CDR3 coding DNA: TGTGCCAGCAGTTTATGGGTTAGCGGGGAAAACAATGAGCAGTTCTTC.

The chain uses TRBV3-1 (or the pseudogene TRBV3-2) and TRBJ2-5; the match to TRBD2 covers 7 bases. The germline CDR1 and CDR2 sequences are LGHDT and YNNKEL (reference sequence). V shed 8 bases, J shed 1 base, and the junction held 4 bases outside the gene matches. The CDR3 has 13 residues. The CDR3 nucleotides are TGTGCCAGCCATCGGGGGGTCCAAGAGACCCAGTACTTC. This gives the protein CASHRGVQETQYF.

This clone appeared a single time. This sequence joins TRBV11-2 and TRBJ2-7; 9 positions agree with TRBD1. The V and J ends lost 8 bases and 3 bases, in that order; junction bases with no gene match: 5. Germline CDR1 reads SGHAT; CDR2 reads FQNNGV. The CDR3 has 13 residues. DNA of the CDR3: TGTGCCAGCGCCACGGGACAGGGCTACGAGCAGTACTTC. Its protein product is CASATGQGYEQYF.

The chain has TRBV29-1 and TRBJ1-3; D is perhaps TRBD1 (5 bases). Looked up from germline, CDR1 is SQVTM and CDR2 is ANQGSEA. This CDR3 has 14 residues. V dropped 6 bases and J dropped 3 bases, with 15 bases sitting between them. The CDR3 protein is CSVEDTSLGNTIYF. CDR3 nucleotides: TGCAGCGTAGAGGACACCTCCCTTGGAAACACCATATATTTT. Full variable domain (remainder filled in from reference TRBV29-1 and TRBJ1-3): SAVISQKPSRDICQRGTSLTIQCQVDSQVTMMFWYRQQPGQSLTLIATANQGSEATYESGFVIDKFPISRPNLTFSTLTVSNMSPEDSSIYLCSVEDTSLGNTIYFGEGSWLTVV.

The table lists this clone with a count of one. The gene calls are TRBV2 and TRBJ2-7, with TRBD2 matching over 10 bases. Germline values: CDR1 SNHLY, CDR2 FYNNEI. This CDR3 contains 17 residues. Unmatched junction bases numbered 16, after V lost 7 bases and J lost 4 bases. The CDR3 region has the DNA TGTGCCAGCATGGATTTAGGGGTAGCGGGGGGCTTGTACGAGCAGTACTTC. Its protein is CASMDLGVAGGLYEQYF.

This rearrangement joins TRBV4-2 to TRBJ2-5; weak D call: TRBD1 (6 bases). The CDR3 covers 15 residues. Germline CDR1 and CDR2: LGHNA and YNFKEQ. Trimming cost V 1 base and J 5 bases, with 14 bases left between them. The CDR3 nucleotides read TGTGCCAGCAGCCAAGTCCAGGTGCAGGGGGAGACCCAGTACTTC. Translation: CASSQVQVQGETQYF.

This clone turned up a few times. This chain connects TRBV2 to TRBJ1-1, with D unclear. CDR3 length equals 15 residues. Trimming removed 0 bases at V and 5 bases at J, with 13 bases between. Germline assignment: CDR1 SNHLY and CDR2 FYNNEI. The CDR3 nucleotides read TGTGCCAGCAGTGAAGCTCAGGCCATTGGGACTGAAGCTTTCTTT. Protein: CASSEAQAIGTEAFF. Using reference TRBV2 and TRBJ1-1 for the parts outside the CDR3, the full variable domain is EPEVTQTPSHQVTQMGQEVILRCVPISNHLYFYWYRQILGQKVEFLVSFYNNEISEKSEIFDDQFSVERPDGSNFTLKIRSTKLEDSAMYFCASSEAQAIGTEAFFGQGTRLTVV.

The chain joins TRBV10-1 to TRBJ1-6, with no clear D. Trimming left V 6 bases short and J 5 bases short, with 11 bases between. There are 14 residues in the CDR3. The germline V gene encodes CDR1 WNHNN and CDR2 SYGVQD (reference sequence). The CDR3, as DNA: TGCGCCAGCAGCAGAGGGAGTGATAATTCACCCCTCCACTTT. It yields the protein CASSRGSDNSPLHF.

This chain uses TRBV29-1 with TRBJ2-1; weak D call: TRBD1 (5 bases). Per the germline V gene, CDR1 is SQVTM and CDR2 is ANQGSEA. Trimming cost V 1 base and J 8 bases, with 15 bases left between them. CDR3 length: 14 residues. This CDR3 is CSVEALSQGDEQFF. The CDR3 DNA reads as TGCAGCGTTGAAGCCCTGAGTCAGGGCGATGAGCAGTTCTTC.

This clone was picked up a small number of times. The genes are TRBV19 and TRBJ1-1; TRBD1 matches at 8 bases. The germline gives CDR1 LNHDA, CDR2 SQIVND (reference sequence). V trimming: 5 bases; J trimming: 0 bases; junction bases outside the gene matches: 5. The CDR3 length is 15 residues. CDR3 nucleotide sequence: TGTGCCAGTAGTGTGACAGGGGTCGTGAACACTGAAGCTTTCTTT. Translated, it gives CASSVTGVVNTEAFF.

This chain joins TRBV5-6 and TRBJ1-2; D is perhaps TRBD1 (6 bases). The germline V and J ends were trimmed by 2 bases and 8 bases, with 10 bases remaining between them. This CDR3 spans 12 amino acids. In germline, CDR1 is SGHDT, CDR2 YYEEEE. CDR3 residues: CASSLTGRGYTF. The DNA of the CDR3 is TGTGCCAGCAGCTTAACAGGGAGAGGCTACACCTTC.

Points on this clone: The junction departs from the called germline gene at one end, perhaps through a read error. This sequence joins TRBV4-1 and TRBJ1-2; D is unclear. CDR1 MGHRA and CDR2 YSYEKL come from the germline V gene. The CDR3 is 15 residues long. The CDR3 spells CASTQTPGVLIGYTF. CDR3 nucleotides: TGCGCCAGCACCCAAACCCCCGGGGTATTGATTGGCTACACCTTC.

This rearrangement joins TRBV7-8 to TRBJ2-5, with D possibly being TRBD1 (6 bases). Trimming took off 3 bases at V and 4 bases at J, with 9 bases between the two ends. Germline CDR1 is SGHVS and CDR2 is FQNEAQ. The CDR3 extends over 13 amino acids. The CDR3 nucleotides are TGTGCCAGCAGCTTTGGACAGCTAGAGACCCAGTACTTC. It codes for CASSFGQLETQYF.

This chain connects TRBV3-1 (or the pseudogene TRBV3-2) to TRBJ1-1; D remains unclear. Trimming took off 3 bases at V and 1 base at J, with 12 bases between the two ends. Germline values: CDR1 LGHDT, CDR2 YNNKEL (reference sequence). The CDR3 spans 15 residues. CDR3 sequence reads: CASSHRGWGNTEAFF. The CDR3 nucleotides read TGTGCCAGCAGCCACCGGGGATGGGGGAACACTGAAGCTTTCTTT.

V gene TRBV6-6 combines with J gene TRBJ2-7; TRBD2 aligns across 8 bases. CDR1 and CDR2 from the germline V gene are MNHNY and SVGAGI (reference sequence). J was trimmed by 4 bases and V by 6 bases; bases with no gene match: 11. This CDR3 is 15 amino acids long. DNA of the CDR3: TGTGCCAGCAGGCACGACGGGACTAGTCTTTACGAGCAGTACTTC. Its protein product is CASRHDGTSLYEQYF.

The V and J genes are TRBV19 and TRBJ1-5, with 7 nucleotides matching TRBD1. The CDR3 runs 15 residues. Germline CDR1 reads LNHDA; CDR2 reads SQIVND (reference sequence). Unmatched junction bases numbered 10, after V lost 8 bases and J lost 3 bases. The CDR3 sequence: CASDPGTAHNQPQHF. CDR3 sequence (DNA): TGTGCCAGTGACCCCGGGACAGCTCACAATCAGCCCCAGCATTTT.

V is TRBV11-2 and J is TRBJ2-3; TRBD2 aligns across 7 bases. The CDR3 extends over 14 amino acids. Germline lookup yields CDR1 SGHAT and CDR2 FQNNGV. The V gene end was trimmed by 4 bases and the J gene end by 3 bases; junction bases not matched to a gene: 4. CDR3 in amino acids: CASSSGGGTDTQYF. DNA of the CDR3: TGTGCCAGCAGCTCTGGGGGGGGGACAGATACGCAGTATTTT.

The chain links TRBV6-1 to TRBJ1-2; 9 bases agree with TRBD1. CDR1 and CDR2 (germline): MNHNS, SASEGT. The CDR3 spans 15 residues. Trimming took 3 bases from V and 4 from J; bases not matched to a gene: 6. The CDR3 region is CASSDPGQGFYGYTF. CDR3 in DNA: TGTGCCAGCAGTGATCCGGGACAGGGCTTCTATGGCTACACCTTC.

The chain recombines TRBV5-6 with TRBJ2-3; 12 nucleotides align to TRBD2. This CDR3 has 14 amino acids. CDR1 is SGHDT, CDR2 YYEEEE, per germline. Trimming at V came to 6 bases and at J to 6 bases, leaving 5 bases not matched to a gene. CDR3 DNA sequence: TGTGCCAGCATCCTAGCGGGGGGGTCCGATACGCAGTATTTT. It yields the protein CASILAGGSDTQYF.

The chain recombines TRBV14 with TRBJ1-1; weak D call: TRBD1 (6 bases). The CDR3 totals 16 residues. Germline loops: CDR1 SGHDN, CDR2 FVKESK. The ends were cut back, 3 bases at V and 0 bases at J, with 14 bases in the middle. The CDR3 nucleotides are TGTGCCAGCAGCCATGAACACAGGGTTATGAACACTGAAGCTTTCTTT. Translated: CASSHEHRVMNTEAFF.

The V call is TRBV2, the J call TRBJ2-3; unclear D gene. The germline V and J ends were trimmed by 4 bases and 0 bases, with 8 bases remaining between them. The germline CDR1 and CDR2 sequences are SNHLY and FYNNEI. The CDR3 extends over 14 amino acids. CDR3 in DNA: TGTGCCAGCAGTGTACTAAGGAGCACAGATACGCAGTATTTT. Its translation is CASSVLRSTDTQYF.

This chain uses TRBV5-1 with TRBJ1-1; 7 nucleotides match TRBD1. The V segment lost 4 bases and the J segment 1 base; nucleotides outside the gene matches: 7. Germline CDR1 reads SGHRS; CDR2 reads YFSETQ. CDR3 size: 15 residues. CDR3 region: CASSTWDSSNTEAFF. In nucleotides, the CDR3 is TGCGCCAGCAGCACATGGGACAGTTCGAACACTGAAGCTTTCTTT.

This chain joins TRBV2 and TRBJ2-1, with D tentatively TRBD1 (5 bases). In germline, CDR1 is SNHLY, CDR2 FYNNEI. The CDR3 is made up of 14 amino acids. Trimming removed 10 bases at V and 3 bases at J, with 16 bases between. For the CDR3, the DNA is TGTGCCATCCGGCGACAGACGAGCTACAATGAGCAGTTCTTC. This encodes CAIRRQTSYNEQFF.

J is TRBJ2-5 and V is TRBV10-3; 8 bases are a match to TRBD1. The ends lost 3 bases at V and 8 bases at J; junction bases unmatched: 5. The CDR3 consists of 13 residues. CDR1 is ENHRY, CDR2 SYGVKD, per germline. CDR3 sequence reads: CAISDGTGQTQYF. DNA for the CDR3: TGTGCCATCAGTGACGGGACAGGACAAACCCAGTACTTC.